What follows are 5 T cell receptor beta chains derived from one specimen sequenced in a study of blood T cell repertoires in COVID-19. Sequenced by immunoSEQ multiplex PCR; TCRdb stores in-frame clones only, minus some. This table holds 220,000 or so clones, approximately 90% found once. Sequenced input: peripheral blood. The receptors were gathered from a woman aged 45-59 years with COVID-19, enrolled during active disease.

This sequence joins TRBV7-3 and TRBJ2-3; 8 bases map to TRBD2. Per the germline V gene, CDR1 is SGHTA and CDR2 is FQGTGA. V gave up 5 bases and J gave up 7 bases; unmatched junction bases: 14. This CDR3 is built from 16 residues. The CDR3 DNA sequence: TGTGCCAGCAGCCCAACCGGCGGGGGGCCCCCCCATACGCAGTATTTT. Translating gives CASSPTGGGPPHTQYF. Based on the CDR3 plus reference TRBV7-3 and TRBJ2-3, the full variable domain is GAGVSQTPSNKVTEKGKYVELRCDPISGHTALYWYRQSLGQGPEFLIYFQGTGAADDSGLPNDRFFAVRPEGSVSTLKIQRTERGDSAVYLCASSPTGGGPPHTQYFGPGTRLTVL.

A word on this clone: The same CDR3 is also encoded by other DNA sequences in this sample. CDR3 in amino acids: CASSQLGRTEAFF. Written as DNA, the CDR3 is TGTGCCAGCAGCCAGTTAGGGAGGACTGAAGCTTTCTTT. The chain combines TRBV3-1 (or the pseudogene TRBV3-2) with TRBJ1-1; no firm D call. Looked up from germline, CDR1 is LGHDT and CDR2 is YNNKEL (reference sequence). CDR3 size: 13 residues. The V end lost 3 bases, the J end lost 5 bases, and 10 bases lay between the germline ends.

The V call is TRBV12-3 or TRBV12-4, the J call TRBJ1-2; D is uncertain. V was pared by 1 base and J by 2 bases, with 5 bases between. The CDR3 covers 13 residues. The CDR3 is CASSLGANYGYTF. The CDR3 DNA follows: TGTGCCAGCAGTTTAGGAGCGAACTATGGCTACACCTTC.

DNA for the CDR3: TGTGCCAGCAGTGAAGGACACCACCCCTACGAGCAGTACGTC. Protein product: CASSEGHHPYEQYV. The V call is TRBV2, the J call TRBJ2-7, with D unclear. V lost 1 base to trimming and J lost 2 bases, with 9 bases between them. CDR1 is SNHLY, CDR2 FYNNEI, per germline. CDR3 length: 14 amino acids.

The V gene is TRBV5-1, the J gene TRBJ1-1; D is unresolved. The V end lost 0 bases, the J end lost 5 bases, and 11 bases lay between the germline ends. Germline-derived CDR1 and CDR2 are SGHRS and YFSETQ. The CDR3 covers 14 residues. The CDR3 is CASSLAEGWTEAFF. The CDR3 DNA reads TGCGCCAGCAGCTTGGCCGAGGGTTGGACTGAAGCTTTCTTT.